These 28 T cell receptor beta chains were all obtained from the same sample, sequenced in a study of blood T cell repertoires in COVID-19. Measured with immunoSEQ multiplex PCR; TCRdb has only the in-frame clones, and not every one. The table lists approximately 220,000 clones, more than 80% of them singletons. Source material: peripheral blood. Receptors originate from a woman of 80 years or more with acute or convalescent COVID-19.

The table lists this clone with a few counts. The rearrangement uses TRBV25-1 and TRBJ1-2, with D perhaps matching TRBD1 (6 bases). CDR1 and CDR2 (germline): MGHDK, SYGVNS. V lost 6 bases and J lost 6, with 14 bases in between. CDR3 length: 13 amino acids. For the CDR3, the DNA is TGTGCCAGCAGGGGGGCGAGTCGGGATGGCTACACCTTC. Protein product: CASRGASRDGYTF.

V usage is TRBV6-5 and J usage is TRBJ2-2, with 7 positions matching TRBD1. The junction had 3 bases not matched to a gene; V was cut back by 7 bases and J by 1 base. The CDR3 contains 14 residues. Germline-derived CDR1 and CDR2 are MNHEY and SVGAGI. The CDR3 DNA sequence: TGTGCCAGCATATGGACAGGGAACACCGGGGAGCTGTTTTTT. It is translated as CASIWTGNTGELFF.

The rearrangement uses TRBV6-2 or TRBV6-3 and TRBJ2-1; 10 nucleotides line up with TRBD2. CDR3 length equals 15 residues. Germline-derived CDR1 and CDR2 are MNHEY and SVGEGT. Germline trimming cut 5 bases from V and 4 bases from J; bases unmatched to any gene: 5. The CDR3 region has the DNA TGTGCCAGCAGTCTCATAGCGGGGGGATACAATGAGCAGTTCTTC. It is translated as CASSLIAGGYNEQFF.

The rearrangement joins TRBV6-5 to TRBJ1-6; no firm D call. CDR1 is MNHEY, CDR2 SVGAGI, per germline. Trimming cost V 5 bases and J 6 bases, with 11 bases left between them. The CDR3 is 14 amino acids. CDR3 loop: CASSMSGPNSPLHF. CDR3 nucleotide sequence: TGTGCCAGCAGTATGTCGGGTCCTAATTCACCCCTCCACTTT.

This clone came up a few times. This chain uses TRBV7-9 with TRBJ2-5, with 10 positions matching TRBD1. CDR3 size: 17 residues. Germline V lookup: CDR1 SEHNR, CDR2 FQNEAQ (reference sequence). V lost 1 base, J lost 0 bases, and 5 bases stayed unmatched. The CDR3 sequence is CASSLGKGTGDQETQYF. DNA of the CDR3: TGTGCCAGCAGCTTAGGAAAGGGGACAGGGGACCAAGAGACCCAGTACTTC.

The CDR3 reads CASSPLNYPTDTQYF. The CDR3 DNA sequence: TGTGCCAGCAGCCCCCTGAACTACCCCACAGATACGCAGTATTTT. The chain recombines TRBV9 with TRBJ2-3; D gene uncertain. This CDR3 has 15 residues. Germline V gene sequence: CDR1 SGDLS, CDR2 YYNGEE. Trimming removed 4 bases at V and 2 bases at J, with 14 bases between.

This sequence joins TRBV15 and TRBJ2-1, with 12 bases matching TRBD2. The CDR3 is 18 residues long. Germline V lookup: CDR1 LNHNV, CDR2 YYDKDF (reference sequence). With 3 bases clipped from V and 8 bases from J, the junction kept 14 bases outside the gene matches. CDR3 sequence: CATSRSTQLLAGGDEQFF. As DNA, the CDR3 is TGTGCCACCAGCAGGAGTACTCAACTACTAGCGGGAGGAGATGAGCAGTTCTTC.

This clone was detected only a few times. The J gene is TRBJ2-7, the V gene TRBV6-1, with 13 positions matching TRBD2. After removal of 2 bases from V and 3 bases from J, the junction contained 1 base not matched to a gene. Germline V CDR1 and CDR2: MNHNS, SASEGT. There are 15 residues in the CDR3. The CDR3: CASSEWTSGSYEQYF. The CDR3 nucleotides read TGTGCCAGCAGTGAATGGACTAGCGGGAGCTACGAGCAGTACTTC.

The chain links TRBV7-2 to TRBJ1-3; tentatively, D is TRBD1 (5 bases). This CDR3 is built from 12 residues. CDR1 and CDR2 from the germline V gene are SGHTA and FQGNSA. V lost 5 bases, J lost 4 bases, and 6 bases lay in between. CDR3 in amino acids: CASSRTGNTIYF. In nucleotides, the CDR3 is TGTGCCAGCAGCAGGACAGGAAACACCATATATTTT.

This chain connects TRBV6-1 to TRBJ1-5, with D possibly being TRBD1 (6 bases). Germline lookup yields CDR1 MNHNS and CDR2 SASEGT. The CDR3 is 13 amino acids. V lost 1 base and J 5 bases, leaving 6 bases between the germline ends. CDR3 DNA sequence: TGTGCCAGCAGTGAAGACAGGGATCAGCCCCAGCATTTT. Its protein product is CASSEDRDQPQHF.

The V and J genes are TRBV27 and TRBJ2-2, with 10 positions matching TRBD2. The CDR3 is 14 amino acids. After removal of 5 bases from V and 7 bases from J, the junction contained 4 bases not matched to a gene. From germline, CDR1 is MNHEY and CDR2 SMNVEV (reference sequence). The CDR3 bases are TGTGCCAGCAGTCCCGTAGCGGGAGGCGGGGAGCTGTTTTTT. Amino acids: CASSPVAGGGELFF.

V and J are TRBV28 and TRBJ2-7; the match to TRBD1 covers 10 bases. The ends lost 2 bases at V and 4 bases at J; junction bases unmatched: 8. CDR3 length: 16 amino acids. CDR1 is MDHEN, CDR2 SYDVKM, per germline. The CDR3 loop is CASSLNLGQGKYEQYF. CDR3 sequence (DNA): TGTGCCAGCAGTTTAAACCTGGGACAGGGGAAATACGAGCAGTACTTC.

The V gene is TRBV5-1, the J gene TRBJ2-5; D unresolved. Germline V gene sequence: CDR1 SGHRS, CDR2 YFSETQ. Deletions cut 0 bases from V and 2 bases from J, with 11 bases between. This CDR3 region has 15 residues. CDR3 DNA: TGCGCCAGCAGCTTGGCCCTCTCCGTTCAAGAGACCCAGTACTTC. Translated: CASSLALSVQETQYF.

The gene calls are TRBV12-5 and TRBJ2-1, with D uncertain. CDR1 and CDR2 (germline): LGHNT, FRNRAP. V was pared by 5 bases and J by 8 bases, with 25 bases between. CDR3 length equals 17 residues. CDR3 bases: TGTGCTAGTGGTCCCGACGACTGGTTAAGCAGCTGGCATGAGCAGTTCTTC. Its protein product is CASGPDDWLSSWHEQFF.

The chain combines TRBV11-2 with TRBJ2-2; D gene ambiguous. The CDR3 is 11 amino acids. The V gene's germline CDR1 is SGHAT and CDR2 FQNNGV. V lost 5 bases, J lost 9 bases, and 7 bases lay in between. In nucleotides, the CDR3 is TGTGCCAGCAGCCCGGTCAGGGAGCTGTTTTTT. This codes for CASSPVRELFF. The entire variable domain, with the rest obtained from reference TRBV11-2 and TRBJ2-2, is as follows: EAGVAQSPRYKIIEKRQSVAFWCNPISGHATLYWYQQILGQGPKLLIQFQNNGVVDDSQLPKDRFSAERLKGVDSTLKIQPAKLEDSAVYLCASSPVRELFFGEGSRLTVL.

This clone occurred once. The chain carries TRBV6-2 or TRBV6-3 and TRBJ2-1; maybe TRBD2 (6 bases). V lost 5 bases to trimming and J lost 8 bases, with 16 bases between them. This CDR3 region has 14 residues. Per germline, CDR1 MNHEY and CDR2 SVGEGT. The DNA for the CDR3 is TGTGCCAGCAGTGTGGGACTTCGCTGGGATGAGCAGTTCTTC. Protein product: CASSVGLRWDEQFF.

This clone turned up a few times. V gene TRBV7-2 combines with J gene TRBJ2-5; D perhaps matches TRBD1 (7 bases). Trimming left V 3 bases short and J 1 base short, with 12 bases between. Germline V CDR1 and CDR2: SGHTA, FQGNSA. The length of the CDR3 is 15 residues. The CDR3 bases are TGTGCCAGCAGCTTGGGGGGACAGTTCCAAGAGACCCAGTACTTC. Its protein product is CASSLGGQFQETQYF. Looking up the rest from reference TRBV7-2 and TRBJ2-5 gives the full variable domain: GAGVSQSPSNKVTEKGKDVELRCDPISGHTALYWYRQSLGQGLEFLIYFQGNSAPDKSGLPSDRFSAERTGGSVSTLTIQRTQQEDSAVYLCASSLGGQFQETQYFGPGTRLLVL.

V and J are TRBV30 and TRBJ1-1; 8 bases fit TRBD1. V lost 2 bases to trimming and J lost 1 base; unmatched junction nucleotides: 3. CDR1 is GTSNPN, CDR2 SVGIG, per germline (reference sequence). The CDR3 sequence is 14 residues long. The CDR3 nucleotides read TGTGCCTGGAGTCGGACAGGGAGGAACACTGAAGCTTTCTTT. It specifies CAWSRTGRNTEAFF.

The chain has TRBV12-3 or TRBV12-4 and TRBJ2-5; D unclear. This CDR3 spans 12 amino acids. Deletions cut 1 base from V and 4 bases from J, with 4 bases between. CDR3: CASSLVVETQYF. CDR3 nucleotides: TGTGCCAGCAGTTTAGTCGTAGAGACCCAGTACTTC.

The chain joins TRBV19 to TRBJ1-3; 7 bases map to TRBD1. The V and J ends lost 6 bases and 0 bases, in that order; junction bases with no gene match: 8. The CDR3 has 16 residues. Per germline, CDR1 LNHDA and CDR2 SQIVND (reference sequence). The CDR3 region has the DNA TGTGCCAGTAGCCTGGGACAGTTTAGCTCTGGAAACACCATATATTTT. Residues: CASSLGQFSSGNTIYF.

The chain combines TRBV12-3 or TRBV12-4 with TRBJ1-1; D remains ambiguous. V was pared by 7 bases and J by 1 base, with 10 bases between. The CDR3 totals 13 residues. In DNA form, the CDR3 reads TGTGCCAGCACCCTGACTGGGAACACTGAAGCTTTCTTT. It encodes CASTLTGNTEAFF.

As concerns this clone: The junction and the germline gene differ at one end; a read error may be behind it. J is TRBJ1-5 and V is TRBV4-1; D is unresolved. Germline V gene lookup returns CDR1 MGHRA and CDR2 YSYEKL. This CDR3 comprises 17 residues. The CDR3 coding sequence is TGCGCCAGCAGTCAAGGCCCGGCGGGTCATAGCAATCAGCCCCAGCATTTT. Its protein product is CASSQGPAGHSNQPQHF.

The CDR3 protein is CASSPPSGGRDYGYTF. For the CDR3, the DNA is TGTGCCAGCTCACCACCTAGCGGGGGGCGCGACTATGGCTACACCTTC. The chain carries TRBV18 and TRBJ1-2; maybe TRBD1 (6 bases). CDR3 size: 16 residues. Germline V lookup: CDR1 KGHSH, CDR2 LQKENI. Trimming removed 0 bases at V and 3 bases at J, with 14 bases between.

The V and J genes are TRBV18 and TRBJ1-6; D perhaps matches TRBD1 (5 bases). With 6 bases removed from V and 7 bases from J, the gap between germline ends came to 10 bases. CDR3 length equals 13 residues. Germline V gene sequence: CDR1 KGHSH, CDR2 LQKENI. The CDR3 sequence: CASSRGGNSPLHF. CDR3 DNA: TGTGCCAGCTCCCGGGGGGGAAATTCACCCCTCCACTTT.

The rearrangement joins TRBV27 to TRBJ2-7, with a tentative D call TRBD2 (5 bases). The CDR3 consists of 14 residues. Trimming removed 3 bases at V and 2 bases at J, with 11 bases between. Looked up from germline, CDR1 is MNHEY and CDR2 is SMNVEV (reference sequence). CDR3 in amino acids: CASSFSGSAYEQYF. In DNA, the CDR3 is TGTGCCAGCAGTTTCTCGGGGTCCGCCTACGAGCAGTACTTC.

This chain joins TRBV7-9 and TRBJ2-7; D perhaps matches TRBD1 (6 bases). This CDR3 is 17 amino acids long. The V end was cut by 1 base, the J end by 2 bases, with 18 bases between. Germline V gene sequence: CDR1 SEHNR, CDR2 FQNEAQ (reference sequence). In DNA form, the CDR3 reads TGTGCCAGCAGCTTAGGCATTACAGGGTCCGCCGCCTACGAGCAGTACTTC. Amino acid sequence: CASSLGITGSAAYEQYF.

V gene TRBV28 combines with J gene TRBJ1-4; no clear D. Trimming removed 5 bases at V and 3 bases at J, with 10 bases between. The CDR3 contains 14 residues. Germline V CDR1 and CDR2: MDHEN, SYDVKM. The CDR3 DNA reads as TGTGCCAGCAGTCCCGGCGGGGCTAATGAAAAACTGTTTTTT. It is translated as CASSPGGANEKLFF.

The rearrangement uses TRBV19 and TRBJ2-2, with 10 nucleotides matching TRBD1. V dropped 3 bases and J dropped 5; count of bases not matched to a gene: 3. The V gene's germline CDR1 is LNHDA and CDR2 SQIVND (reference sequence). The CDR3 length is 15 residues. CDR3 in amino acids: CASSIGDRGTGELFF. In DNA form, the CDR3 reads TGTGCCAGTAGTATTGGGGACAGGGGAACCGGGGAGCTGTTTTTT.